The sequence of this T cell receptor (beta chain) was determined in a study of blood T cell repertoires in COVID-19. Background on the study: The analysed material was cDNA or gDNA that came from T cells, B-cell-depleted T cells, or PBMCs.

Trimming cost V 5 bases and J 4 bases, with 12 bases left between them. This CDR3 is built from 14 residues. Germline V gene sequence: CDR1 SEHNR, CDR2 FQNEAQ (reference sequence). TCRdb's copy holds only in-frame clones and misses some; the assay was immunoSEQ multiplex PCR. The data contain 250,000 to 350,000 clones, 85% of them singletons. This TCR derives from a woman aged 45 to 65 who had recovered from COVID-19. The source material was PBMCs or T cells enriched from blood (not recorded which). The rearrangement links TRBV7-9 to TRBJ2-1; TRBD2 might be the D (5 bases). CDR3 amino acids: CASSRVDFYNEQFF. The DNA of the CDR3 is TGTGCCAGCAGCCGTGTGGACTTTTACAATGAGCAGTTCTTC.